Following are 27 T cell receptor beta chains from one sample sequenced in a study of response to subunit inactivated influenza vaccine. TCRdb reprocessed the RT-PCR reads with MiXCR, giving one entry per CDR3 protein. Among some 200,000 distinct CDR3 sequences listed, approximately 12% were seen once. Separately, the same data were catalogued under a study of T cells expressing NK-cell markers. According to that study: UMIs were included in TCR beta cDNA generated by 5'RACE template switching.

Specimen: CD8+ T cells sorted from PBMCs, collected 11 to 12 days after vaccination. These receptors were taken from a man aged 45-65 years who received an inactivated influenza vaccine.

This clonotype was seen ten or more times. The genes are TRBV6-1 and TRBJ1-2, with D possibly matching TRBD1 (6 bases). The CDR3 has 16 amino acids. Trimming left V 2 bases short and J 3 bases short, with 16 bases between. Germline V gene sequence: CDR1 MNHNS, CDR2 SASEGT. The CDR3 loop reads CASSERAGQNYYGYTF. In DNA form, the CDR3 reads TGTGCCAGCAGTGAAAGGGCAGGACAGAATTACTATGGCTACACCTTC.

This chain uses TRBV7-3 with TRBJ2-1; D perhaps matches TRBD2 (5 bases). CDR3 size: 16 residues. The ends were cut back, 5 bases at V and 1 base at J, with 15 bases in the middle. Germline CDR1 SGHTA, CDR2 FQGTGA. CDR3 sequence reads: CASSNALGGSYNEQFF. CDR3 bases: TGTGCCAGCAGCAATGCACTAGGCGGGTCCTACAATGAGCAGTTCTTC.

V gene TRBV7-9 combines with J gene TRBJ2-2, with 7 nucleotides matching TRBD2. The length of the CDR3 is 15 residues. CDR1 and CDR2 from the germline V gene are SEHNR and FQNEAQ (reference sequence). Trimming cost V 4 bases and J 7 bases; bases outside gene matches: 9. This chain's CDR3 is CASSSTGGPVGELFF. As DNA, the CDR3 is TGTGCCAGCAGCTCCACGGGGGGACCGGTCGGGGAGCTGTTTTTT.

This chain joins TRBV4-3 and TRBJ2-2, with 10 bases matching TRBD2. The CDR3 runs 17 residues. Germline loops: CDR1 LGHNA, CDR2 YSLEER. Trimming took 3 bases from V and 7 from J; bases not matched to a gene: 11. This CDR3 reads CASSQTSGGAGNGELFF. The CDR3 DNA reads as TGCGCCAGCAGCCAGACCAGCGGGGGGGCCGGGAACGGGGAGCTGTTTTTT.

The chain has TRBV7-8 and TRBJ2-7; the D gene could be TRBD1 or TRBD2 (5 bases each). The germline V gene has CDR1 SGHVS and CDR2 FQNEAQ. The V end was cut by 3 bases, the J end by 5 bases, with 20 bases between. The CDR3 is 16 amino acids. CDR3 bases: TGTGCCAGCAGCTTGGGACCTGGGACCTCACCCCACGAGCAGTACTTC. Amino acid sequence: CASSLGPGTSPHEQYF.

In its sample, this clonotype was seen a few times. The V call is TRBV7-9, the J call TRBJ1-5, with a tentative D call TRBD1 (6 bases). Per germline, CDR1 SEHNR and CDR2 FQNEAQ (reference sequence). The CDR3 contains 16 residues. V was pared by 5 bases and J by 2 bases, with 16 bases between. CDR3 residues: CASSHYGGRGNQPQHF. The CDR3 bases are TGTGCCAGCAGCCATTACGGGGGCAGGGGCAATCAGCCCCAGCATTTT.

This clonotype came up a few times. The CDR3 sequence: CAIRSDHNEQFF. The CDR3, as DNA: TGTGCCATCAGATCTGATCACAATGAGCAGTTCTTC. This sequence joins TRBV10-3 and TRBJ2-1; no clear D. The V end was cut by 6 bases, the J end by 5 bases, with 8 bases between. This CDR3 contains 12 residues. Germline loops: CDR1 ENHRY, CDR2 SYGVKD.

This clonotype was detected ten times or more. The V call is TRBV29-1, the J call TRBJ2-7; D is ambiguous. The V gene lost 3 bases and the J gene lost 4 bases, with 7 bases spanning the gap. CDR1 is SQVTM and CDR2 is ANQGSEA in the germline V gene. The CDR3 has 11 amino acids. CDR3 nucleotides: TGCAGCGTTGACTCTGATTACGAGCAGTACTTC. This sequence encodes CSVDSDYEQYF.

In its sample, this clonotype was seen a few times. The J gene is TRBJ2-7, the V gene TRBV27; 8 nucleotides line up with TRBD2. The CDR3 spans 16 residues. Per germline, CDR1 MNHEY and CDR2 SMNVEV (reference sequence). V shed 1 base, J shed 3 bases, and the junction held 8 bases outside the gene matches. CDR3 sequence reads: CASSLYFAGGSYEQYF. The CDR3 region has the DNA TGTGCCAGCAGTTTATATTTTGCGGGGGGTAGCTACGAGCAGTACTTC.

This clonotype was observed at least ten times. The chain has TRBV9 and TRBJ2-1, with 8 bases aligning to TRBD2. The V gene's germline CDR1 is SGDLS and CDR2 YYNGEE. Germline trimming cut 3 bases from V and 2 bases from J; bases unmatched to any gene: 7. The CDR3 runs 16 residues. The CDR3 sequence: CASSAPSGSAYNEQFF. The CDR3 DNA follows: TGTGCCAGCAGCGCACCTAGCGGGTCCGCCTACAATGAGCAGTTCTTC.

This clonotype was seen more than once but under ten times. The chain has TRBV10-2 and TRBJ1-6; 11 bases agree with TRBD1. The CDR3 consists of 18 residues. Germline V gives CDR1 WSHSY, CDR2 SAAADI. With 1 base clipped from V and 4 bases from J, the junction kept 6 bases outside the gene matches. DNA for the CDR3: TGCGCCAGCAGTGAGTGGTGGCGGGACAGGGGGTATAATTCACCCCTCCACTTT. Translated: CASSEWWRDRGYNSPLHF.

This clonotype was recorded at least ten times. The chain recombines TRBV7-9 with TRBJ2-7; D perhaps matches TRBD1 (6 bases). In germline, CDR1 is SEHNR, CDR2 FQNEAQ (reference sequence). The CDR3 is 13 residues long. V shed 5 bases and J shed 3 bases, with 11 bases lying between them. The CDR3 sequence is CASSPGHDYEQYF. In nucleotides, the CDR3 is TGTGCCAGCAGCCCGGGACACGACTACGAGCAGTACTTC.

The chain uses TRBV10-3 and TRBJ2-7, with D possibly matching TRBD2 (5 bases). The CDR3 spans 13 residues. Germline values: CDR1 ENHRY, CDR2 SYGVKD. Trimming took off 7 bases at V and 3 bases at J, with 13 bases between the two ends. The CDR3 sequence is CAINDGRDYEQYF. CDR3 sequence (DNA): TGTGCCATCAATGACGGACGGGACTACGAGCAGTACTTC.

The V call is TRBV29-1, the J call TRBJ1-1; D gene ambiguous. Trimming removed 0 bases at V and 7 bases at J, with 15 bases between. This CDR3 comprises 14 residues. Per the germline V gene, CDR1 is SQVTM and CDR2 is ANQGSEA. The CDR3 DNA sequence: TGCAGCGTTGAAGAGAAGGGAACTGATGTTGAAGCTTTCTTT. Protein product: CSVEEKGTDVEAFF.

This clonotype was seen only a few times. V is TRBV6-5 and J is TRBJ2-7; D possibly matches TRBD1 or TRBD2 (6 bases each). Between the trimmed V and J ends, which lost 0 bases and 4 bases, there was a span of 10 bases. The germline V gene encodes CDR1 MNHEY and CDR2 SVGAGI. This CDR3 comprises 14 residues. Written as DNA, the CDR3 is TGTGCCAGCAGTTACTCCCGGGGGCAATACGAGCAGTACTTC. It codes for CASSYSRGQYEQYF.

The chain couples TRBV4-1 to TRBJ2-5, with 7 nucleotides matching TRBD1. Trimming cost V 4 bases and J 2 bases; bases outside gene matches: 1. The germline V gene encodes CDR1 MGHRA and CDR2 YSYEKL. The CDR3 consists of 13 residues. Here the CDR3 DNA reads TGCGCCAGCAGCCCGGGACAGCAAGAGACCCAGTACTTC. It encodes CASSPGQQETQYF.

This clonotype was counted a few times. The chain links TRBV29-1 to TRBJ2-2; 9 nucleotides agree with TRBD2. The ends lost 0 bases at V and 5 bases at J; junction bases unmatched: 7. The CDR3 has 16 amino acids. The germline V gene encodes CDR1 SQVTM and CDR2 ANQGSEA. This chain's CDR3 is CSVEDLAGDRTGELFF. The CDR3 nucleotides are TGCAGCGTTGAAGATTTAGCGGGAGACCGTACCGGGGAGCTGTTTTTT.

This clonotype was counted at least ten times. The rearrangement links TRBV28 to TRBJ2-2; TRBD2 is a possible D gene (6 bases). Trimming removed 4 bases at V and 1 base at J, with 16 bases between. This CDR3 has 17 amino acids. The germline V gene has CDR1 MDHEN and CDR2 SYDVKM. The CDR3 coding sequence is TGTGCCAGCAGTTCCGAGGACTACCTCAGGAACACCGGGGAGCTGTTTTTT. It specifies CASSSEDYLRNTGELFF. Full variable domain (rest looked up from reference TRBV28 and TRBJ2-2): DVKVTQSSRYLVKRTGEKVFLECVQDMDHENMFWYRQDPGLGLRLIYFSYDVKMKEKGDIPEGYSVSREKKERFSLILESASTNQTSMYLCASSSEDYLRNTGELFFGEGSRLTVL.

CDR3 nucleotides: TGTGCCAGCAGCTTGTGGGACAGTCGGAATGAGCAGTTCTTC. Its translation is CASSLWDSRNEQFF. The genes are TRBV5-6 and TRBJ2-1; 7 positions agree with TRBD1. Germline V gene data show CDR1 as SGHDT and CDR2 as YYEEEE. This CDR3 is 14 amino acids long. V lost 1 base to trimming and J lost 7 bases; unmatched junction nucleotides: 5.

There are a few counts of this clonotype. V gene TRBV10-3 combines with J gene TRBJ2-1; 8 nucleotides match TRBD2. Germline values: CDR1 ENHRY, CDR2 SYGVKD. The CDR3 runs 16 residues. Trimming took 1 base from V and 3 from J; bases not matched to a gene: 5. In nucleotides, the CDR3 is TGTGCCATCAGTGAGTTTTGGGCGGGAGGCTACAATGAGCAGTTCTTC. Its translation is CAISEFWAGGYNEQFF.

This clonotype was seen a handful of times. V usage is TRBV14 and J usage is TRBJ2-1; D not certain. V lost 4 bases, J lost 4 bases, and 8 bases lay in between. The CDR3 runs 13 residues. The V gene's germline CDR1 is SGHDN and CDR2 FVKESK. CDR3 sequence (DNA): TGTGCCAGCAGCCTACCTGATTACAATGAGCAGTTCTTC. It yields the protein CASSLPDYNEQFF. Based on the CDR3 plus reference TRBV14 and TRBJ2-1, the full variable domain is EAGVTQFPSHSVIEKGQTVTLRCDPISGHDNLYWYRRVMGKEIKFLLHFVKESKQDESGMPNNRFLAERTGGTYSTLKVQPAELEDSGVYFCASSLPDYNEQFFGPGTRLTVL.

In this sample, this clonotype turned up a few times. V is TRBV6-2 or TRBV6-3 and J is TRBJ1-5, with D possibly being TRBD1 (5 bases). Germline V CDR1 and CDR2: MNHEY, SVGEGT. V was pared by 3 bases and J by 6 bases, with 9 bases between. There are 13 residues in the CDR3. For the CDR3, the DNA is TGTGCCAGCAGTTATGGGGCGGCTCAGCCCCAGCATTTT. This gives the protein CASSYGAAQPQHF.

The chain uses TRBV28 and TRBJ2-3; D not resolved. This CDR3 has 18 amino acids. Germline V CDR1 and CDR2: MDHEN, SYDVKM. With 3 bases removed from V and 2 bases from J, the gap between germline ends came to 21 bases. The chain's CDR3 is CASSFLFGDLPITDTQYF. CDR3 bases: TGTGCCAGCAGTTTTCTTTTCGGAGACCTTCCAATCACAGATACGCAGTATTTT.

The chain joins TRBV2 to TRBJ2-3, with 11 bases lining up with TRBD2. The CDR3 contains 17 residues. The germline gives CDR1 SNHLY, CDR2 FYNNEI. The trim removed 1 base at V and 1 base at J, leaving 4 bases unmatched. CDR3 sequence: CASSEVAGGPGTDTQYF. In DNA, the CDR3 is TGTGCCAGCAGTGAAGTAGCGGGAGGGCCCGGCACAGATACGCAGTATTTT.

The table lists this clonotype with a few counts. The chain joins TRBV7-8 to TRBJ2-7; the match to TRBD1 covers 9 bases. This CDR3 has 15 residues. The germline gives CDR1 SGHVS, CDR2 FQNEAQ. Unmatched junction bases numbered 6, after V lost 1 base and J lost 5 bases. The CDR3 is CASSLGPGTGNEQYF. CDR3 in DNA: TGTGCCAGCAGCTTAGGTCCCGGGACAGGGAACGAGCAGTACTTC.

This clonotype came up many times. V and J are TRBV4-2 and TRBJ1-1; tentatively, D is TRBD1 (6 bases). Deletions cut 2 bases from V and 1 base from J, with 17 bases between. The germline CDR1 and CDR2 sequences are LGHNA and YNFKEQ. CDR3 length equals 17 residues. CDR3 protein: CASSQHPGAAGNTEAFF. The CDR3, as DNA: TGTGCCAGCAGCCAACATCCGGGGGCCGCGGGGAACACTGAAGCTTTCTTT.

This clonotype was observed many times. The chain uses TRBV6-2 or TRBV6-3 and TRBJ2-7; TRBD1 might be the D (5 bases). The CDR3 contains 12 residues. V lost 5 bases to trimming and J lost 5 bases, with 10 bases between them. Germline V gene lookup returns CDR1 MNHEY and CDR2 SVGEGT. In nucleotides, the CDR3 is TGTGCCAGCAGTCCTGGACACAACGAGCAGTACTTC. Translating it yields CASSPGHNEQYF.